This T cell receptor beta chain was recovered during a study of molecular identifiers for immune sequencing clone quantification. Germline V gives CDR1 GTSNPN, CDR2 SVGIG (reference sequence). V was clipped by 3 bases and J by 0 bases, with 11 bases between them. This CDR3 has 14 amino acids. MiXCR, applied by TCRdb to the PCR reads, yields one record per CDR3 protein. The sample yields about half a million distinct CDR3 sequences, 25% seen once. Sequencing input: naive CD8+ T cells from blood, with Jurkat cell RNA spiked in. Subset reported: FACS-sorted CD8+CD4-CCR7+CD45RA+ naive T cells. The V and J genes are TRBV30 and TRBJ1-2; D is perhaps TRBD1 (5 bases). The source of this sequence is a human donor in good health. Some libraries in this study had Jurkat cell RNA spiked in. The CDR3 spells CAWRRDPANYGYTF. The CDR3 bases are TGTGCCTGGAGACGGGACCCAGCTAACTATGGCTACACCTTC. The variable domain in full, completed from reference TRBV30 and TRBJ1-2, reads SQTIHQWPATLVQPVGSPLSLECTVEGTSNPNLYWYRQAAGRGLQLLFYSVGIGQISSEVPQNLSASRPQDRQFILSSKKLLLSDSGFYLCAWRRDPANYGYTFGSGTRLTVV.